This is a list of T cell receptor beta chains from one sample in a study of T cells in Graves' hyperthyroidism and ophthalmopathy. TCRdb used MiXCR to reprocess the multiplex PCR reads, holding one entry per CDR3 protein. The table lists roughly 420,000 distinct CDR3 sequences, roughly 13% of them singletons, with 5% to 6% in the top ten. The sequenced material came from blood. The receptors stem from a woman aged 18-29 years with Graves' hyperthyroidism. CDR3s include the opening cysteine and the closing phenylalanine or tryptophan. Fields, in order: clone size, J gene, V gene, CDR3 length, CDR3 protein. Clone size is stated in some rows and not others, as once, few, many or a class when expanded.

clone_size: many; j_call: TRBJ2-1; v_call: TRBV9; cdr3_length: 14; cdr3_aa: CASSVGGGTYEQFF
clone_size: few; j_call: TRBJ1-1; v_call: TRBV3-1; cdr3_length: 14; cdr3_aa: CASSKQMVGTEAFF
clone_size: many; j_call: TRBJ2-1; v_call: TRBV27; cdr3_length: 16; cdr3_aa: CASSPDRALSYNEQFF
clone_size: many; j_call: TRBJ2-1; v_call: TRBV27; cdr3_length: 14; cdr3_aa: CASGDRVSYNEQFF
clone_size: -; j_call: TRBJ2-3; v_call: TRBV28; cdr3_length: 18; cdr3_aa: CASSLLTVGTRYAPPKYF
clone_size: -; j_call: TRBJ2-5; v_call: TRBV9; cdr3_length: 14; cdr3_aa: CASSVDQGKETQYF
clone_size: many; j_call: TRBJ2-2; v_call: TRBV12-3/TRBV12-4; cdr3_length: 15; cdr3_aa: CASRREVESAGELFF
clone_size: -; j_call: TRBJ2-7; v_call: TRBV5-6; cdr3_length: 14; cdr3_aa: CASSGGTVSYEQYF
clone_size: few; j_call: TRBJ1-1; v_call: TRBV6-1; cdr3_length: 13; cdr3_aa: CASSPWLNTEAFF
clone_size: many; j_call: TRBJ2-1; v_call: TRBV3-1; cdr3_length: 12; cdr3_aa: CASSQVGDEQFF
clone_size: many; j_call: TRBJ1-5; v_call: TRBV20-1; cdr3_length: 13; cdr3_aa: CSAGRDSDQPQHF
clone_size: many; j_call: TRBJ1-1; v_call: TRBV12-3/TRBV12-4; cdr3_length: 17; cdr3_aa: CASSFPGTGGAGTEAFF
clone_size: many; j_call: TRBJ2-3; v_call: TRBV7-2; cdr3_length: 17; cdr3_aa: CASSPVSRPGGTDTQYF
clone_size: few; j_call: TRBJ1-3; v_call: TRBV3-1; cdr3_length: 15; cdr3_aa: CASSQDLGMGNTIYF